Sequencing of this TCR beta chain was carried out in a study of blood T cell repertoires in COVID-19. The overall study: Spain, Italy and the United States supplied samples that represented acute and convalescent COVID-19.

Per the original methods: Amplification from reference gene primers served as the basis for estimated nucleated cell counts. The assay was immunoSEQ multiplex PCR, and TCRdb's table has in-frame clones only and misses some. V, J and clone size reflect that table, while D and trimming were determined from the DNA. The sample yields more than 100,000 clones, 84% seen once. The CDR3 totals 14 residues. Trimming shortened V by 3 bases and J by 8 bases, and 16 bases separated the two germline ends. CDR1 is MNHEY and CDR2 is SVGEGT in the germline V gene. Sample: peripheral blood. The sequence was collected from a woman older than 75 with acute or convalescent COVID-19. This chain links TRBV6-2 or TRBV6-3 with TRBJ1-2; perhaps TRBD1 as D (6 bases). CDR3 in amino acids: CASSYQTGIRGYTF. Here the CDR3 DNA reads TGTGCCAGCAGTTATCAGACAGGTATTCGCGGCTACACCTTC.